This T cell receptor gamma chain was captured in a study of γδ T cells in repeated Plasmodium falciparum infection. Overall study: The natural-infection arm compared Malian children under seasonal malaria with matched Australian children. Four controlled malaria infections with P. falciparum NF54 spanned roughly 590 days. Points from the study as a whole: Vdelta2-negative gammadelta repertoires, largely Vdelta1+, seemingly showed infection-driven waves of new clonal selection.

Vgamma9/Vdelta2+ and Vdelta2-negative gammadelta T cells were flow-sorted from PBMC for bulk sequencing. Each sorted gammadelta sample had TRG and TRD chains sequenced. TCRdb re-processed the multiplex PCR reads using CATT. This table has around 25,000 gamma-chain clones, under 3% appearing once. This clone was seen repeatedly, ten times or more. Its antigen is currently unknown. The germline CDR1 and CDR2 sequences are VTNTFY and YDVSTARD (reference sequence). V shed 0 bases and J 7 bases; nucleotides not matched to a gene: 11. The CDR3 is made up of 16 amino acids. The sample taken for sequencing was gamma-delta T cells from blood. The chain carries TRGV3 and TRGJP2. This TCR came from a pool of human donors (malaria-infected and uninfected, not separated). CDR3 sequence (DNA): TGTGCCACCTGGGACAGGCCGAGGGAGGATGATTGGATCAAGACGTTT. Protein: CATWDRPREDDWIKTF.